Listed below are T cell receptor beta chains from one sample, sequenced in a study of blood T cell repertoires in COVID-19. Method: immunoSEQ multiplex PCR; TCRdb's copy keeps in-frame clones and lacks some. The top ten hold 35% to 50% of the sample, which has nearly 45,000 clones, under 90% seen once. Specimen: peripheral blood. The receptors were sampled from a human donor in a cohort sampled during active COVID-19. The CDR3 runs from the conserved cysteine through the conserved F or W. D genes are given only for firm matches. Not every row has a clone size; where given, it reads once, few, many or a size class.

J gene	clone size	V gene	D gene	CDR3 protein	CDR3 DNA
TRBJ1-5	.	TRBV28	TRBD1	CASSPQPTGGWPQHF	TGTGCCAGCAGTCCCCAACCGACAGGGGGATGGCCCCAGCATTTT
TRBJ2-5	.	TRBV5-4	TRBD2	CASSLATGGQETQYF	TGTGCCAGCAGCTTGGCCACGGGAGGGCAAGAGACCCAGTACTTC
TRBJ1-4	.	TRBV6-5	TRBD1	CASSQSDRGLEKLFF	TGTGCCAGCAGCCAATCCGACAGGGGGTTGGAAAAACTGTTTTTT
TRBJ2-5	once	TRBV9	TRBD1	CASSAGQGARGETQYF	TGTGCCAGCAGCGCGGGACAGGGGGCTCGTGGGGAGACCCAGTACTTC
TRBJ2-5	once	TRBV4-1	TRBD1	CASSQDRDRWTQYF	TGCGCCAGCAGCCAAGACCGGGACAGGTGGACCCAGTACTTC
TRBJ2-1	.	TRBV27	.	CASSYQQGNEQFF	TGTGCCAGCAGTTACCAACAGGGTAATGAGCAGTTCTTC
TRBJ2-7	.	TRBV10-1	.	CASNPTVLYEQYF	TGCGCCAGCAACCCGACAGTTTTATACGAGCAGTACTTC
TRBJ1-2	.	TRBV11-2	.	CASSLAVPNYGYTF	TGTGCCAGCAGCTTAGCGGTACCTAACTATGGCTACACCTTC
TRBJ2-7	once	TRBV12-3/TRBV12-4	.	CASSTRGYEQYF	TGTGCCAGCAGCACCAGGGGCTACGAGCAGTACTTC
TRBJ2-5	.	TRBV2	.	CASSVQGQETQYF	TGTGCCAGCAGTGTCCAGGGGCAAGAGACCCAGTACTTC
TRBJ2-4	.	TRBV3-1/TRBV3-2	.	CASSRYTPICKKNIQYF	TGTGCCAGCAGCCGTTATACTCCCATTTGCAAAAAAAACATTCAGTACTTC
TRBJ2-3	.	TRBV5-8	TRBD2	CASSYRGGSTDTQYF	TGTGCCAGCAGCTACCGGGGGGGCAGCACAGATACGCAGTATTTT
TRBJ2-7	.	TRBV7-3	TRBD2	CASSRGGTYEQYF	TGTGCCAGCAGTCGCGGGGGAACCTACGAGCAGTACTTC
TRBJ1-3	few	TRBV9	.	CASSVTPGTDSGNTIYF	TGTGCCAGCAGCGTAACTCCGGGAACGGACTCTGGAAACACCATATATTTT
TRBJ2-5	.	TRBV6-5	TRBD2	CASNGGGAGETQYF	TGTGCCAGCAATGGCGGGGGGGCCGGAGAGACCCAGTACTTC
TRBJ2-6	.	TRBV6-2/TRBV6-3	.	CASSYGGATGANVLTF	TGTGCCAGCAGTTACGGGGGGGCAACTGGGGCCAACGTCCTGACTTTC
TRBJ2-5	.	TRBV5-1	TRBD1	CASSLGTGEETQYF	TGCGCCAGCAGCTTGGGGACAGGGGAAGAGACCCAGTACTTC
TRBJ1-5	.	TRBV28	TRBD1	CASIPSAGGAQPQHF	TGTGCCAGCATCCCCAGTGCAGGGGGAGCTCAGCCCCAGCATTTT
TRBJ1-5	.	TRBV11-1	.	CASSPVGGYQPQHF	TGTGCCAGCAGTCCCGTCGGGGGGTATCAGCCCCAGCATTTT
TRBJ2-5	.	TRBV19	.	CASSIPPVETQYF	TGTGCCAGTAGTATACCCCCCGTGGAGACCCAGTACTTC
TRBJ1-2	once	TRBV19	.	CASSSGYGYGYTF	TGTGCCAGTAGTTCAGGGTACGGCTATGGCTACACCTTC
TRBJ1-5	few	TRBV19	.	CASSMGHYQPQHF	TGTGCCAGTAGTATGGGACATTACCAGCCCCAGCATTTT
TRBJ1-2	few	TRBV6-6	.	CASIYQAGDGYTF	TGTGCCAGCATCTACCAGGCCGGGGATGGCTACACCTTC
TRBJ1-2	.	TRBV5-6	.	CASSLFAAFERYGYGYTF	TGTGCCAGCAGCTTGTTTGCAGCCTTCGAGCGCTATGGCTATGGCTACACCTTC
TRBJ1-5	.	TRBV19	TRBD1	CASSVQGLFNQPQHF	TGTGCCAGTAGTGTACAGGGGTTGTTCAATCAGCCCCAGCATTTT
TRBJ2-7	few	TRBV6-1	TRBD1	CASSEAIPPDRSLYF	TGTGCCAGCAGTGAAGCCATCCCCCCGGACAGGAGTCTGTACTTC
TRBJ2-1	.	TRBV7-2	.	CASSLGWYAANYNEQFF	TGTGCCAGCAGCTTAGGGTGGTACGCAGCGAACTACAATGAGCAGTTCTTC
TRBJ2-3	.	TRBV4-1	.	CASSLYAGVRDTDTQYF	TGCGCCAGCAGCCTCTACGCCGGGGTACGCGACACAGATACGCAGTATTTT
TRBJ1-1	.	TRBV12-3/TRBV12-4	.	CASSTPDRNEAFF	TGTGCCAGCAGTACACCCGACAGAAATGAAGCTTTCTTT
TRBJ1-2	once	TRBV5-4	TRBD1	CASSFPDRGKNGYTF	TGTGCCAGCAGCTTCCCAGACAGGGGAAAAAATGGCTACACCTTC
TRBJ1-2	.	TRBV7-2	.	CASSQYDRIDGYTF	TGTGCCAGCAGCCAATACGACAGGATTGATGGCTACACCTTC
TRBJ2-1	.	TRBV30	TRBD2	CAWSVGTSVNEQFF	TGTGCCTGGAGTGTAGGGACTAGTGTTAATGAGCAGTTCTTC
TRBJ1-2	.	TRBV6-5	.	CASGRTPANYGYTF	TGTGCCAGTGGCAGGACTCCCGCTAACTATGGCTACACCTTC
TRBJ2-6	.	TRBV19	.	CASSIRRSSSGANVLTF	TGTGCCAGTAGTATTCGTCGGTCAAGCTCTGGGGCCAACGTCCTGACTTTC
TRBJ2-7	.	TRBV4-2	TRBD1	CASSREIITGDEQYF	TGTGCCAGCAGCCGCGAAATAATCACAGGGGACGAGCAGTACTTC
TRBJ2-2	.	TRBV20-1	.	CSAPGAGELFF	TGCAGTGCGCCAGGGGCCGGGGAGCTGTTTTTT
TRBJ1-1	.	TRBV27	.	CASSYRANTEAFF	TGTGCCAGCAGTTACAGGGCGAACACTGAAGCTTTCTTT
TRBJ2-5	.	TRBV6-5	.	CASRRTELHRGPQYF	TGTGCCAGCAGGCGTACCGAACTACACCGCGGTCCACAGTACTTC
TRBJ1-4	.	TRBV5-8	.	CASSPANEKLFF	TGTGCCAGCAGCCCAGCTAATGAAAAACTGTTTTTT
TRBJ1-6	.	TRBV5-1	TRBD1	CASSLDWGQGSPLHF	TGCGCCAGCAGCCTGGATTGGGGACAGGGTTCACCCCTCCACTTT
TRBJ2-2	.	TRBV19	.	CASSIKTGANTGELFF	TGTGCCAGTAGTATAAAGACAGGAGCGAACACCGGGGAGCTGTTTTTT
TRBJ2-2	.	TRBV19	.	CASQWADNTGELFF	TGTGCCTCCCAATGGGCAGATAACACCGGGGAGCTGTTTTTT
TRBJ2-1	.	TRBV19	.	CASSSVINEQFF	TGTGCCAGTAGTTCCGTAATAAATGAGCAGTTCTTC
TRBJ1-4	.	TRBV7-6	TRBD1	CASSYTLRQGASATNEKLFF	TGTGCCAGCAGTTATACCCTTAGACAGGGGGCCTCCGCAACTAATGAAAAACTGTTTTTT
TRBJ1-2	few	TRBV5-4	.	CASSPPPGNSYGYTF	TGTGCCAGCAGCCCACCCCCGGGGAACAGCTATGGCTACACCTTC
TRBJ2-7	once	TRBV12-5	TRBD1	CASGLGQVLSYEQYF	TGTGCTAGTGGTTTAGGACAGGTCCTCTCCTACGAGCAGTACTTC
TRBJ1-1	.	TRBV4-2	TRBD1	CASSQGTGEDTEAFF	TGTGCCAGCAGCCAAGGGACAGGGGAAGACACTGAAGCTTTCTTT
TRBJ1-5	.	TRBV30	.	CAWSGGGSGQPQHF	TGTGCCTGGAGTGGTGGAGGTTCGGGTCAGCCCCAGCATTTT
TRBJ2-7	.	TRBV7-9	TRBD1	CASSSPGDRGLRWSEQYF	TGTGCCAGCAGCTCGCCTGGGGACAGGGGGCTTCGCTGGAGCGAGCAGTACTTC
TRBJ2-5	.	TRBV7-6	TRBD2	CASSLEALAGGIMEETQYF	TGTGCCAGCAGCTTAGAGGCACTAGCGGGGGGCATTATGGAAGAGACCCAGTACTTC
TRBJ1-1	.	TRBV13	.	CASSLGRTANTEAFF	TGTGCCAGCAGCTTAGGCCGGACAGCGAACACTGAAGCTTTCTTT
TRBJ2-2	.	TRBV12-5	.	CASGLGAITGELFF	TGTGCTAGTGGTTTGGGAGCTATCACCGGGGAGCTGTTTTTT
TRBJ2-1	once	TRBV19	TRBD2	CASHGGLTHNEQFF	TGTGCCAGTCATGGGGGACTAACCCACAATGAGCAGTTCTTC